The 24 T cell receptor beta chains given below trace back to one sample, sequenced in a study of CD8 T cells in Susac syndrome. Random hexamers primed reverse transcription of about 0.5 to 1 ug RNA. TCRdb re-derived calls from the immunoSEQ multiplex PCR reads in MiXCR, one entry per CDR3 protein. The sample has under 200,000 distinct CDR3 sequences; 85% to 95% are singletons. Sequencing used CD8+ T cells from PBMCs. Source of these receptors: a human donor with multiple sclerosis.

The chain uses TRBV5-1 and TRBJ2-5; 8 bases fit TRBD1. Germline values: CDR1 SGHRS, CDR2 YFSETQ. This CDR3 comprises 15 residues. J was trimmed by 2 bases and V by 5 bases; bases with no gene match: 8. CDR3 nucleotides: TGCGCCAGCAGGTTCGGGACAGGAGAACAAGAGACCCAGTACTTC. It translates to CASRFGTGEQETQYF.

The chain has TRBV12-3 or TRBV12-4 and TRBJ2-4; 11 bases fit TRBD2. The CDR3 totals 16 residues. V lost 3 bases and J lost 7; bases outside the gene matches: 8. The CDR3 reads CASSFQRLAGWNIQYF. In DNA, the CDR3 is TGTGCCAGCAGTTTCCAACGACTAGCGGGGTGGAACATTCAGTACTTC.

The CDR3 loop reads CAWRGDTQDAFF. As DNA, the CDR3 is TGTGCCTGGAGGGGCGACACCCAGGACGCGTTCTTC. V and J are TRBV30 and TRBJ2-1; D unclear. V was clipped by 3 bases and J by 15 bases, with 18 bases between them. The CDR3 is 12 amino acids. In germline, CDR1 is GTSNPN, CDR2 SVGIG (reference sequence).

J is TRBJ1-2 and V is TRBV29-1; D not resolved. Looked up from germline, CDR1 is SQVTM and CDR2 is ANQGSEA. This CDR3 region has 13 residues. V was shortened by 3 bases and J by 8 bases, with 16 bases between the two germline ends. The CDR3 reads CSVEGIGTRGYTF. In DNA form, the CDR3 reads TGCAGCGTTGAGGGTATTGGAACTAGAGGCTACACCTTC.

The rearrangement joins TRBV4-1 to TRBJ2-7; D unresolved. V lost 0 bases and J 0 bases, leaving 9 bases between the germline ends. This CDR3 is built from 15 residues. The V gene's germline CDR1 is MGHRA and CDR2 YSYEKL. The CDR3 loop reads CASSQEAPRSYEQYF. The CDR3 region has the DNA TGCGCCAGCAGCCAAGAAGCCCCACGCTCCTACGAGCAGTACTTC.

This rearrangement joins TRBV20-1 to TRBJ2-4; D is uncertain. This CDR3 is 18 amino acids long. The V gene's germline CDR1 is DFQATT and CDR2 SNEGSKA (reference sequence). Trimming shortened V by 3 bases and J by 0 bases, and 21 bases separated the two germline ends. CDR3 sequence (DNA): TGCAGTGCTAGTCGTCCAGCCCCTCTAACCTTAGCCAAAAACATTCAGTACTTC. Its translation is CSASRPAPLTLAKNIQYF.

V gene TRBV15 combines with J gene TRBJ2-6; possibly TRBD2 for D (5 bases). The V gene lost 8 bases and the J gene lost 0 bases, with 11 bases spanning the gap. Germline V gives CDR1 LNHNV, CDR2 YYDKDF (reference sequence). This CDR3 is built from 15 residues. In DNA form, the CDR3 reads TGTGCCACCTTTGAGGGCGGCTCTGGGGCCAACGTCCTGACTTTC. Translation gives CATFEGGSGANVLTF.

The count of this clonotype is one. This chain joins TRBV14 and TRBJ1-6; 8 bases line up with TRBD1. Germline lookup yields CDR1 SGHDN and CDR2 FVKESK. V lost 2 bases and J lost 4; bases outside the gene matches: 4. This CDR3 region has 16 residues. CDR3 coding DNA: TGTGCCAGCAGCCAAACAGGGACAGGTTATAATTCACCCCTCCACTTT. This encodes CASSQTGTGYNSPLHF.

The rearrangement links TRBV14 to TRBJ2-1; perhaps TRBD1 as D (6 bases). Trimming removed 2 bases from V and 10 bases from J, with 9 bases in between. Per germline, CDR1 SGHDN and CDR2 FVKESK. The CDR3 length is 12 residues. Here the CDR3 DNA reads TGTGCCAGCAGCCAACCGGGACACGAGCAGTTCTTC. Translating gives CASSQPGHEQFF.

This chain uses TRBV20-1 with TRBJ2-5; 11 bases match TRBD2. This CDR3 is 18 amino acids long. V lost 0 bases, J lost 4 bases, and 13 bases stayed unmatched. Looked up from germline, CDR1 is DFQATT and CDR2 is SNEGSKA (reference sequence). CDR3 nucleotide sequence: TGCAGTGCTAGAGATCTTGAAGTAGCGGGGGGGCTTGGAGAGACCCAGTACTTC. Protein: CSARDLEVAGGLGETQYF.

The genes are TRBV5-1 and TRBJ2-3; D gene uncertain. V lost 0 bases and J 6 bases, leaving 17 bases between the germline ends. The CDR3 has 16 amino acids. Germline CDR1 and CDR2: SGHRS and YFSETQ. The CDR3 sequence is CASSLAEVAAGDTQYF. DNA of the CDR3: TGCGCCAGCAGCTTGGCCGAGGTGGCGGCTGGGGATACGCAGTATTTT.

The J gene is TRBJ1-1, the V gene TRBV7-3, with TRBD1 matching over 8 bases. The length of the CDR3 is 18 residues. Germline CDR1 is SGHTA and CDR2 is FQGTGA. V dropped 4 bases and J dropped 0; count of bases not matched to a gene: 13. The CDR3 DNA reads TGTGCCAGCAGCTCGGCAAAAGGGACAGGCATACTGAACACTGAAGCTTTCTTT. It encodes CASSSAKGTGILNTEAFF.

The chain employs TRBV5-4 and TRBJ1-5, with unresolved D. Germline V gene lookup returns CDR1 SGHNT and CDR2 YYREEE (reference sequence). This CDR3 has 14 amino acids. V was clipped by 3 bases and J by 4 bases, with 11 bases between them. The chain's CDR3 is CASSSAGSNQPQHF. The CDR3 DNA is TGTGCCAGCAGCTCTGCGGGGTCGAATCAGCCCCAGCATTTT.

The rearrangement uses TRBV5-4 and TRBJ2-4, with 12 bases that match TRBD1. Losses at the gene ends were 5 bases for V and 6 bases for J; bases not matched to a gene: 6. Germline V gene lookup returns CDR1 SGHNT and CDR2 YYREEE (reference sequence). CDR3 length: 15 residues. This CDR3 is CASSWDRGPVNIQYF. The DNA of the CDR3 is TGTGCCAGCAGTTGGGACAGGGGGCCGGTAAACATTCAGTACTTC.

This clonotype was seen a single time. J is TRBJ1-2 and V is TRBV11-2, with a possible D match to TRBD1 (6 bases). Germline V CDR1 and CDR2: SGHAT, FQNNGV. The CDR3 has 13 residues. V was cut by 7 bases and J by 4 bases, with 13 bases left in between. The CDR3 region has the DNA TGTGCCAGCACGACCGGGGGCGCCTATGGCTACACCTTC. Protein product: CASTTGGAYGYTF.

The genes are TRBV18 and TRBJ2-1; D might be TRBD2 (6 bases). This CDR3 has 15 residues. Germline values: CDR1 KGHSH, CDR2 LQKENI. V was cut by 6 bases and J by 4 bases, with 16 bases left in between. The CDR3 here is CASSGGQDEYNEQFF. CDR3 sequence (DNA): TGTGCCAGCTCCGGAGGGCAGGATGAGTACAATGAGCAGTTCTTC.

The rearrangement links TRBV2 to TRBJ2-5; D gene uncertain. This CDR3 has 11 residues. V was trimmed by 7 bases and J by 7 bases, leaving 10 bases between them. Germline CDR1 reads SNHLY; CDR2 reads FYNNEI. The CDR3 region has the DNA TGTGCCAGCACCCCACGTAGGACCCAGTACTTC. This encodes CASTPRRTQYF. Full variable domain (missing parts from reference TRBV2 and TRBJ2-5): EPEVTQTPSHQVTQMGQEVILRCVPISNHLYFYWYRQILGQKVEFLVSFYNNEISEKSEIFDDQFSVERPDGSNFTLKIRSTKLEDSAMYFCASTPRRTQYFGPGTRLLVL.

This rearrangement joins TRBV29-1 to TRBJ1-1; 8 nucleotides match TRBD1. With V trimmed by 4 bases and J by 1 base, 5 bases remained unmatched. CDR1 and CDR2 from the germline V gene are SQVTM and ANQGSEA. This CDR3 is 14 amino acids long. The CDR3, as DNA: TGCAGCGTTGCGGGTGGGACAGGGAACACTGAAGCTTTCTTT. The encoded protein is CSVAGGTGNTEAFF.

The CDR3 nucleotides read TGCGCCAGCAGCTTTTATCTTCAGGGGAATCAAGAGACCCAGTACTTC. It encodes CASSFYLQGNQETQYF. This chain connects TRBV5-1 to TRBJ2-5, with a possible D match to TRBD1 (6 bases). V dropped 2 bases and J dropped 2 bases, with 16 bases sitting between them. Germline CDR1 and CDR2: SGHRS and YFSETQ. The CDR3 loop spans 16 amino acids.

The gene calls are TRBV13 and TRBJ1-1; D remains ambiguous. Deletions cut 2 bases from V and 0 bases from J, with 7 bases between. Germline CDR1 is PRHDT and CDR2 is FYEKMQ (reference sequence). The CDR3 extends over 14 amino acids. CDR3 in amino acids: CASSLPGMNTEAFF. CDR3 in DNA: TGTGCCAGCAGCTTACCAGGCATGAACACTGAAGCTTTCTTT.

The chain couples TRBV29-1 to TRBJ2-7; 10 nucleotides line up with TRBD1. This CDR3 has 14 amino acids. CDR1 SQVTM and CDR2 ANQGSEA come from the germline V gene. V lost 2 bases and J lost 6; bases outside the gene matches: 7. The CDR3 coding sequence is TGCAGCGTTGAACCGGGACAGGGGCCGGGCGAGCAGTACTTC. It is translated as CSVEPGQGPGEQYF.

V is TRBV20-1 and J is TRBJ2-1, with 7 positions matching TRBD1. The CDR3 length is 12 residues. CDR1 DFQATT and CDR2 SNEGSKA come from the germline V gene (reference sequence). J lost 6 bases, V lost 6 bases, and 5 bases had no gene match. The CDR3 here is CSARQGSNEQFF. CDR3 DNA: TGCAGTGCCAGACAGGGTTCCAATGAGCAGTTCTTC.

This sequence joins TRBV28 and TRBJ2-7; no firm D call. Per the germline V gene, CDR1 is MDHEN and CDR2 is SYDVKM. V lost 5 bases and J lost 4, with 15 bases in between. This CDR3 spans 14 amino acids. CDR3 loop: CASSARPGRYEQYF. CDR3 sequence (DNA): TGTGCCAGCAGTGCGCGGCCCGGACGTTACGAGCAGTACTTC.

This clonotype appeared once. The chain links TRBV5-1 to TRBJ2-5, with TRBD1 as a possible D gene (5 bases). Trimming cost V 1 base and J 2 bases, with 12 bases left between them. This CDR3 comprises 15 residues. Germline V gene sequence: CDR1 SGHRS, CDR2 YFSETQ. CDR3 coding DNA: TGCGCCAGCAGCTTGCTTGGCAGGGCTCAAGAGACCCAGTACTTC. Its protein product is CASSLLGRAQETQYF.